This section outlines one T cell receptor beta chain sequence together with its context. This receptor's antigen is unknown. No base qualities exist here, and no much larger clone lies one base off it. This entry comes from a study of shared clonotypes between healthy human individuals (dated by TCRdb to about 2020). General notes on the study: The cohort comprised two women and a few men aged 18 to 49 years. Per donor, three plates each were used for CD4 naive and CD4 memory, two for CD8 naive, and one for CD8 memory. To estimate repertoire size and how much clonotypes are shared between individuals, the study performed deep sequencing of blood TCR repertoires from a handful of healthy adults. Different laboratories and diverse techniques were used to prepare libraries and sequence TCR repertoires, to increase sequencing depth and limit assay-specific biases. Between about 0.94 and 10 billion PBMCs per donor were obtained by leukapheresis. What the research found in general, with its limitations: The genetic and exposure-history diversity represented was limited by the small number of donors. Pairwise subsampling indicated that sequencing depth was expected to affect the degree of clonotype sharing among donors. Naive subsets generally had larger estimated clonotype richness than memory subsets. Clonotypes shared by all four sorted-subset donors showed higher generation probabilities than non-shared clonotypes. Approximately 4.8% of naive CD4, 3.5% of naive CD8, 2.3% of memory CD4, and roughly 0.4% of memory CD8 clonotypes were shared across several donors. Incomplete sequencing was indicated by rarefaction of sorted-subset datasets, despite the large sequencing depth. Sampling was restricted to blood, and TCR repertoires in tissues likely differ from the TCR repertoires found in blood.

The donors were healthy, HIV-negative adults who had no recently reported acute infections or vaccinations. All donors were Caucasian adults living in Nashville, Tennessee, USA. CD4+ T cells were enriched by magnetic negative selection, after which naive cells were positively selected on CD45RA and the negative fraction was taken as the memory subset. Blood was obtained by leukapheresis, after which PBMCs were separated by Ficoll-Histopaque density gradient centrifugation and cryopreserved in liquid nitrogen vapor phase. Purity and quantity of every magnetically sorted T cell population were checked by analytical flow cytometry. Genomic DNA was isolated from each sorted fraction and quantified by UV absorbance on a Nanodrop 2000c. Relative to germline, V is 3 bases shorter and J is 0 bases shorter, with 14 bases between their ends. The germline V gene sets CDR1 to MNHNS and CDR2 to SASEGT. Measured from the cysteine to the phenylalanine, the CDR3 is 16 residues long. Just CDR3 DNA is preserved here, 48 bases in frame from base 1.

Using the deep immunoSEQ assay, TCR CDR3 regions were amplified from genomic DNA by multiplex PCR. Extracted genomic DNA from each cell subset was distributed evenly across all wells of several immunoSEQ 96-well plates, and each plate was treated as a replicate. For sorted subsets, each replicate PCR was loaded with about 200 ng genomic DNA, equivalent to 30,000 or so T cell genomes. Purified libraries were quantified with a Qubit 3.0 fluorometer, sized on a Bioanalyzer 2100, and re-quantified with the KAPA Library Quantification kit. A separate single-read 150-cycle Illumina NextSeq 550 flow cell was used to sequence each immunoSEQ 96-well plate. The original pipeline was this. Because only junctional sequences without quality scores were contained in the immunoSEQ output, filtering matching that applied to full-length reads could not be performed. Sequences were annotated with PyIR, a Python wrapper for IgBLAST v1.9, and V/J genes and CDR3 were assigned using IMGT germline references. Any read was removed if the V/J assignment was weak (E-value above 1e-6), the CDR3 was missing, or the read contained stop codons, out-of-frame junctions, or ambiguous translated residues. V3J clonotypes were defined by identical inferred V gene, J gene, and CDR3 amino acid sequence. Percentage overlap between repertoires was computed as shared unique clonotypes divided by the size of the smaller repertoire. Repertoire richness was assessed with RTK rarefaction, the Chao1 estimator, and Recon v2.1 estimates of unobserved clonotypes. Generation probabilities for all TCRbeta clonotypes obtained by the gDNA method from a few donors were computed using OLGA. TCRdb re-hosts the immuneACCESS table, in-frame sequences only. Its copies lack some clones; in the studies checked, an unresolved V gene accounts for under half of them, and the cause for the rest is not known. V and J calls and clone size are as listed in that table; D and trimming were resolved from the DNA. The sample yields around 700,000 clones; 73% were counted once. Of the sample, more than 1.5% falls within the top ten clones.

Specimen: memory CD4+ T cells sorted from blood. The cell subset or site label on this specimen signifies: CD45RA-negative fraction. The TCR sequence derives from a woman aged 25 to 45 in good health. The sequence is built from TRBV6-1 and TRBJ1-2; no D gene can be assigned with confidence. The sequenced DNA is TGTGCCAGCAGTGATAAGTGGAGGATATCTAACTATGGCTACACCTTC. Its protein product is CASSDKWRISNYGYTF.